This T cell receptor beta chain was profiled in a study of blood T cell repertoires in COVID-19. Overall study context: The samples span acute and convalescent COVID-19 from the United States, Italy and Spain. T cells, B-cell-depleted T cells, or PBMCs supplied cDNA or gDNA.

Method: immunoSEQ multiplex PCR; TCRdb's copy keeps in-frame clones and lacks some. The sample consists of 180,000 or so clones, approximately 80% of them appearing once. The CDR3 sequence is 13 residues long. V was shortened by 7 bases and J by 5 bases, with 14 bases between the two germline ends. Looked up from germline, CDR1 is MDHEN and CDR2 is SYDVKM. This chain joins TRBV28 and TRBJ1-1, with D possibly matching TRBD1 (6 bases). The receptor was derived from a woman aged 45 to 65 with active or convalescent COVID-19. The sample consisted of peripheral blood. The CDR3: CASNGGARTEAFF. The CDR3, as DNA: TGTGCCAGCAATGGGGGCGCGAGGACTGAAGCTTTCTTT.